Listed below are T cell receptor beta chains from one sample, sequenced in a study of T cells in Graves' hyperthyroidism and ophthalmopathy. TCRdb ran MiXCR on the multiplex PCR reads and lists one entry per CDR3 protein. The sample consists of 450,000 to 550,000 distinct CDR3 sequences, approximately 24% of them appearing once. The sequenced sample consisted of blood. The origin of the receptors is a woman aged 30 to 39 with Graves' ophthalmopathy. CDR3s include the opening cysteine and the closing phenylalanine or tryptophan. The D gene is left open where the match is weak. A row's size may be missing; if present it is once, few, many or a size class.

v_gene	abundance	d_gene	j_gene	CDR3aa	CDR3nt
TRBV29-1	NA	TRBD1	TRBJ1-3	CSVWDSSGNTIYF	TGCAGCGTTTGGGACAGCTCTGGAAACACCATATATTTT
TRBV5-1	few	TRBD2	TRBJ2-7	CASSRGTSGGALYEQYF	TGCGCCAGCAGCCGTGGGACTAGCGGGGGGGCCTTGTACGAGCAGTACTTC
TRBV6-5	many	NA	TRBJ2-7	CASSYEVTYEQYF	TGTGCCAGCAGTTACGAAGTAACCTACGAGCAGTACTTC
TRBV12-3/TRBV12-4	NA	NA	TRBJ2-5	CASGSEAGPQETQYF	TGTGCCAGCGGATCCGAGGCAGGTCCTCAAGAGACCCAGTACTTC
TRBV11-1	many	TRBD1	TRBJ1-5	CASSLTGGTLNQPQHF	TGTGCCAGCAGCTTAACAGGGGGCACGCTCAATCAGCCCCAGCATTTT
TRBV13	NA	NA	TRBJ1-6	CASSLGGAPYNSPLHF	TGTGCCAGCAGCTTAGGCGGGGCGCCCTATAATTCACCCCTCCACTTT
TRBV20-1	many	TRBD1	TRBJ1-5	CSATNPGQGDQPQHF	TGCAGTGCGACAAACCCGGGACAGGGAGATCAGCCCCAGCATTTT
TRBV28	many	TRBD1	TRBJ1-2	CASNVPGQGVDGYTF	TGTGCCAGCAACGTACCGGGACAGGGAGTCGATGGCTACACCTTC
TRBV7-2	many	NA	TRBJ2-7	CASSFQTYEQYF	TGTGCCAGCAGCTTCCAGACCTACGAGCAGTACTTC
TRBV4-2	many	TRBD2	TRBJ2-2	CASSPRLAGGLYANTGELFF	TGTGCCAGCAGCCCCCGACTAGCGGGGGGCCTCTACGCGAACACCGGGGAGCTGTTTTTT
TRBV28	NA	TRBD2	TRBJ2-4	CASSGGLVKNIQYF	TGTGCCAGCAGTGGAGGACTAGTCAAAAACATTCAGTACTTC
TRBV19	many	NA	TRBJ2-4	CASSVTGQANIQYF	TGTGCCAGTAGTGTAACGGGACAAGCTAACATTCAGTACTTC
TRBV6-1	many	TRBD2	TRBJ2-7	CASRPRAGGAWYEQYF	TGTGCCAGCAGACCACGGGCGGGAGGGGCTTGGTACGAGCAGTACTTC
TRBV2	few	TRBD1	TRBJ1-2	CASSVWDRGIYGYTF	TGTGCCAGCAGTGTTTGGGACAGGGGCATCTATGGCTACACCTTC
TRBV11-1	many	TRBD1	TRBJ2-7	CASSPRGTGGSDEQYF	TGTGCCAGCAGCCCTCGAGGGACAGGGGGCTCGGACGAGCAGTACTTC
TRBV27	few	NA	TRBJ2-2	CASSLWGVNTGELFF	TGTGCCAGCAGTTTATGGGGGGTAAACACCGGGGAGCTGTTTTTT
TRBV6-4	NA	TRBD1	TRBJ2-6	CASSDGTGGANVLTF	TGTGCCAGCAGTGACGGGACAGGTGGGGCCAACGTCCTGACTTTC
TRBV28	few	TRBD1	TRBJ2-7	CASTGTGRYEQYF	TGTGCCAGCACCGGGACAGGGCGGTACGAGCAGTACTTC
TRBV11-2	many	NA	TRBJ1-6	CASNLRGVNSPLHF	TGTGCCAGTAATTTGCGGGGAGTCAATTCACCCCTCCACTTT
TRBV3-1	NA	TRBD1	TRBJ1-2	CASSHQGQVNYGYTF	TGTGCCAGCAGCCACCAGGGACAGGTTAACTATGGCTACACCTTC
TRBV11-1	few	TRBD1	TRBJ2-2	CASSLATGGGTGELFF	TGTGCCAGCAGCTTAGCAACAGGGGGCGGAACCGGGGAGCTGTTTTTT
TRBV11-1	many	TRBD2	TRBJ2-7	CASSLARGTAGYEQYF	TGTGCCAGCAGCTTAGCGCGGGGGACCGCTGGCTACGAGCAGTACTTC